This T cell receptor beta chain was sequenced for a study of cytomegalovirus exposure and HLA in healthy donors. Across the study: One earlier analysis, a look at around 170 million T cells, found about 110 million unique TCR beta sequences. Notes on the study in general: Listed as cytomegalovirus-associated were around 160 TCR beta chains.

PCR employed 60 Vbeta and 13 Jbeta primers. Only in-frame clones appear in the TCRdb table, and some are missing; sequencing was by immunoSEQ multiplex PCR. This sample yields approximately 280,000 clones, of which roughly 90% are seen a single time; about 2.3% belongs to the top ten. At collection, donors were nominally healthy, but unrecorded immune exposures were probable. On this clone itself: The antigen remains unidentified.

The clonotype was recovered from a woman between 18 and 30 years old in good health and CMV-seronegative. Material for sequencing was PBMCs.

CDR3 protein: CASSPAGVGGRPQHF. CDR3 DNA: TGTGCCAGCTCACCGGCGGGAGTTGGAGGGAGGCCCCAGCATTTT. The J gene is TRBJ1-5, the V gene TRBV18; no definite D call. Germline lookup yields CDR1 KGHSH and CDR2 LQKENI. The CDR3 runs to 15 residues. V lost 3 bases and J lost 9, with 18 bases in between.